The 26 T cell receptor beta chains below all came from one sample that was sequenced in a study of T cells in Graves' hyperthyroidism and ophthalmopathy. It was RNA transcripts that yielded the amplified TCR beta CDR3 regions. TCR CDR3 underwent first-round RT-PCR with the HTBI primer set. TCRdb fed the multiplex PCR reads into MiXCR, producing one record per CDR3 protein. The sample lists about 640,000 distinct CDR3 sequences; less than 25% were seen once. The sequenced sample consisted of blood. The receptor set was obtained from a man in his thirties or forties with Graves' ophthalmopathy.

This clonotype appeared many times. The rearrangement joins TRBV20-1 to TRBJ2-4; 10 bases are a match to TRBD2. The CDR3 length is 14 residues. Germline V lookup: CDR1 DFQATT, CDR2 SNEGSKA (reference sequence). The V gene end was trimmed by 6 bases and the J gene end by 7 bases; junction bases not matched to a gene: 9. For the CDR3, the DNA is TGCAGTGCACAACTAGCGGGGCTTGCGAACATTCAGTACTTC. Amino acids: CSAQLAGLANIQYF.

This clonotype was observed a few times. The chain joins TRBV9 to TRBJ2-6, with 8 nucleotides matching TRBD1. The germline V gene encodes CDR1 SGDLS and CDR2 YYNGEE. CDR3 length equals 18 residues. V was clipped by 4 bases and J by 3 bases; unmatched bases: 12. This chain's CDR3 is CASSLSTDRVVGANVLTF. In DNA form, the CDR3 reads TGTGCCAGCAGCTTATCAACGGACAGGGTCGTTGGGGCCAACGTCCTGACTTTC.

The chain couples TRBV18 to TRBJ1-1; D is unclear. This CDR3 region has 13 residues. In germline, CDR1 is KGHSH, CDR2 LQKENI. The ends were cut back, 6 bases at V and 0 bases at J, with 8 bases in the middle. The CDR3: CASSAAVNTEAFF. The CDR3 bases are TGTGCCAGCTCCGCCGCGGTGAACACTGAAGCTTTCTTT.

This chain joins TRBV4-1 and TRBJ2-7, with 7 bases aligning to TRBD1. CDR1 and CDR2 (germline): MGHRA, YSYEKL. V lost 2 bases and J lost 3; bases outside the gene matches: 7. The CDR3 runs to 15 residues. The CDR3 reads CASSQSDRVDYEQYF. CDR3 nucleotides: TGCGCCAGCAGCCAATCCGACAGGGTCGACTACGAGCAGTACTTC.

This clonotype has a count of ten or more. The V gene is TRBV30, the J gene TRBJ2-1; TRBD2 matches at 7 bases. Germline trimming cut 3 bases from V and 2 bases from J; bases unmatched to any gene: 7. CDR1 is GTSNPN, CDR2 SVGIG, per germline (reference sequence). The CDR3 totals 15 residues. Here the CDR3 reads CAWSHSGFPYNEQFF. The CDR3 DNA sequence: TGTGCCTGGAGCCATAGCGGGTTCCCCTACAATGAGCAGTTCTTC.

At least ten counts were recorded for this clonotype. The chain has TRBV7-2 and TRBJ1-2; 8 nucleotides align to TRBD1. CDR1 SGHTA and CDR2 FQGNSA come from the germline V gene. The CDR3 totals 16 residues. Losses at the gene ends were 6 bases for V and 4 bases for J; bases not matched to a gene: 13. CDR3 residues: CASRTGGIPGVYGYTF. The CDR3 DNA reads as TGTGCCAGCAGAACAGGGGGGATTCCCGGGGTCTATGGCTACACCTTC.

The chain combines TRBV2 with TRBJ2-1; 14 bases agree with TRBD2. With V trimmed by 6 bases and J by 7 bases, 5 bases remained unmatched. The CDR3 is made up of 15 amino acids. The germline V gene has CDR1 SNHLY and CDR2 FYNNEI. CDR3 coding DNA: TGTGCCAGCAGGGGACTAGCGGGAGTAGCGAATGAGCAGTTCTTC. This gives the protein CASRGLAGVANEQFF.

This clonotype was detected only a few times. This CDR3 is CASSSVRDRLQRDYGYTF. The CDR3 nucleotides read TGTGCCAGCAGTTCCGTCCGGGACAGGTTACAACGGGACTATGGCTACACCTTC. The chain is built from TRBV6-5 and TRBJ1-2, with 8 bases identical to TRBD1. Germline CDR1 and CDR2: MNHEY and SVGAGI. The junction had 16 bases not matched to a gene; V was cut back by 4 bases and J by 3 bases. The CDR3 is 18 residues long.

The chain combines TRBV28 with TRBJ2-5; a weak D match, TRBD2 (6 bases). Trimming took off 5 bases at V and 2 bases at J, with 18 bases between the two ends. The CDR3 length is 16 residues. Germline V gene sequence: CDR1 MDHEN, CDR2 SYDVKM. This CDR3 is CASSGVGGRKQETQYF. Here the CDR3 DNA reads TGTGCCAGCAGTGGAGTCGGTGGGAGGAAACAAGAGACCCAGTACTTC. The entire variable domain, with the rest obtained from reference TRBV28 and TRBJ2-5, is as follows: DVKVTQSSRYLVKRTGEKVFLECVQDMDHENMFWYRQDPGLGLRLIYFSYDVKMKEKGDIPEGYSVSREKKERFSLILESASTNQTSMYLCASSGVGGRKQETQYFGPGTRLLVL.

This clonotype has at least ten counts. The rearrangement joins TRBV29-1 to TRBJ2-5; 9 bases line up with TRBD2. Per the germline V gene, CDR1 is SQVTM and CDR2 is ANQGSEA. The V gene end was trimmed by 0 bases and the J gene end by 5 bases; junction bases not matched to a gene: 7. This CDR3 comprises 15 residues. The CDR3 loop reads CSVEEASGILETQYF. The CDR3 nucleotides are TGCAGCGTTGAAGAGGCTAGCGGGATTTTGGAGACCCAGTACTTC.

This chain connects TRBV27 to TRBJ1-2; D remains ambiguous. CDR1 and CDR2 from the germline V gene are MNHEY and SMNVEV (reference sequence). This CDR3 is built from 17 residues. Trimming removed 0 bases from V and 0 bases from J, with 14 bases in between. The CDR3 protein is CASSLSGLWGANYGYTF. The CDR3 nucleotides read TGTGCCAGCAGTTTATCTGGGTTGTGGGGAGCTAACTATGGCTACACCTTC.

This clonotype turned up a few times. The genes are TRBV9 and TRBJ2-5; 7 nucleotides align to TRBD2. With 0 bases clipped from V and 5 bases from J, the junction kept 7 bases outside the gene matches. The length of the CDR3 is 15 residues. Germline CDR1 reads SGDLS; CDR2 reads YYNGEE. CDR3 bases: TGTGCCAGCAGCGTAGGTGGGGGAGGGTTGGAGACCCAGTACTTC. Protein product: CASSVGGGGLETQYF.

The V call is TRBV6-2 or TRBV6-3, the J call TRBJ2-2, with TRBD2 identical over 10 bases. In germline, CDR1 is MNHEY, CDR2 SVGEGT. Trimming cost V 3 bases and J 4 bases; bases outside gene matches: 2. The CDR3 length is 15 residues. CDR3 region: CASSYSGRITGELFF. The DNA for the CDR3 is TGTGCCAGCAGTTATAGCGGGAGGATCACCGGGGAGCTGTTTTTT.

The chain combines TRBV11-2 with TRBJ2-5; D remains ambiguous. Trimming cost V 8 bases and J 0 bases, with 19 bases left between them. CDR3 length: 16 amino acids. CDR1 SGHAT and CDR2 FQNNGV come from the germline V gene. CDR3 in DNA: TGTGCCAGCGTAGGACGTGTGACCGCCGACCAAGAGACCCAGTACTTC. Translated, it gives CASVGRVTADQETQYF.

This chain links TRBV6-2 or TRBV6-3 with TRBJ2-7; D uncertain. Trimming stripped 2 bases from V and 2 bases from J, with 16 bases between. The CDR3 contains 16 residues. In germline, CDR1 is MNHEY, CDR2 SVGEGT. The CDR3 sequence: CASSYPRSSDPYEQYF. The CDR3 DNA follows: TGTGCCAGCAGTTACCCCCGCTCGTCCGATCCCTACGAGCAGTACTTC.

The chain carries TRBV5-1 and TRBJ2-3, with 9 bases that match TRBD1. This CDR3 has 16 residues. Germline loops: CDR1 SGHRS, CDR2 YFSETQ. V lost 2 bases, J lost 2 bases, and 6 bases stayed unmatched. The DNA of the CDR3 is TGCGCCAGCAGCTTACAGGGGGCGCAGGTCACAGATACGCAGTATTTT. Its translation: CASSLQGAQVTDTQYF.

There are many counts of this clonotype. This chain links TRBV3-1 with TRBJ1-1; 9 bases map to TRBD1. The CDR3 covers 15 residues. Germline V gene data show CDR1 as LGHDT and CDR2 as YNNKEL (reference sequence). J was trimmed by 0 bases and V by 4 bases; bases with no gene match: 3. The CDR3 is CASSPQGAMNTEAFF. CDR3 sequence (DNA): TGTGCCAGCAGCCCACAGGGGGCAATGAACACTGAAGCTTTCTTT.

This clonotype has just a few counts. This chain connects TRBV20-1 to TRBJ2-1; the match to TRBD1 covers 7 bases. CDR1 DFQATT and CDR2 SNEGSKA come from the germline V gene (reference sequence). This CDR3 is built from 14 residues. Losses at the gene ends were 3 bases for V and 0 bases for J; bases not matched to a gene: 2. In DNA, the CDR3 is TGCAGTGCTAGCCGGGACAGCTCCTACAATGAGCAGTTCTTC. It translates to CSASRDSSYNEQFF.

This clonotype was detected a few times. The chain uses TRBV28 and TRBJ1-5; perhaps TRBD1 as D (6 bases). From germline, CDR1 is MDHEN and CDR2 SYDVKM. V lost 7 bases and J 0 bases, leaving 16 bases between the germline ends. There are 16 residues in the CDR3. The CDR3 spells CASILQGSYSNQPQHF. Written as DNA, the CDR3 is TGTGCCAGCATTCTACAGGGCTCGTATAGCAATCAGCCCCAGCATTTT.

This clonotype was found many times. An end of the junction differs from the germline gene, which may be a read error. CDR3 residues: CASREGLNYGYTF. The CDR3 coding sequence is TGTGCCAGCAGGGAAGGACTTAACTATGGCTACACCTTC. This sequence joins TRBV6-1 and TRBJ1-2; D remains ambiguous. This CDR3 is 13 amino acids long. Germline lookup yields CDR1 MNHNS and CDR2 SASEGT.

This clonotype turned up a few times. This chain joins TRBV12-3 or TRBV12-4 and TRBJ2-7; D may be TRBD2 (6 bases). The CDR3 has 16 amino acids. V was trimmed by 2 bases and J by 5 bases, leaving 19 bases between them. CDR3 region: CASSLLDYPPSHEQYF. The CDR3 DNA is TGTGCCAGCAGTTTACTGGACTACCCCCCAAGTCACGAGCAGTACTTC.

Here the CDR3 DNA reads TGTGCCAGCAGTGATAGCGGGAGAAAGACCGGGGAGCTGTTTTTT. It is translated as CASSDSGRKTGELFF. V is TRBV6-1 and J is TRBJ2-2; 9 bases map to TRBD2. The germline CDR1 and CDR2 sequences are MNHNS and SASEGT. CDR3 length: 15 residues. The junction had 4 bases not matched to a gene; V was cut back by 3 bases and J by 5 bases.

The table lists this clonotype with a few counts. This sequence joins TRBV5-5 and TRBJ2-7, with TRBD1 matching 8 bases. V lost 4 bases and J lost 3; bases outside the gene matches: 9. Per germline, CDR1 SGHKS and CDR2 YYEKEE (reference sequence). The CDR3 is 15 residues long. CDR3 DNA sequence: TGTGCCAGCAGCCGACCGGGACAGGAATTCTACGAGCAGTACTTC. Encoded protein: CASSRPGQEFYEQYF.

The J gene is TRBJ2-3, the V gene TRBV5-4, with TRBD1 as a possible D gene (6 bases). The CDR3 contains 16 residues. V was clipped by 4 bases and J by 0 bases, with 15 bases between them. In germline, CDR1 is SGHNT, CDR2 YYREEE (reference sequence). The CDR3 bases are TGTGCCAGCAGCCCGACAGGCCTTGAGAGCACAGATACGCAGTATTTT. Its protein is CASSPTGLESTDTQYF.

This clonotype was seen a handful of times. The V gene is TRBV20-1, the J gene TRBJ2-1, with a tentative D call TRBD2 (6 bases). Trimming left V 6 bases short and J 8 bases short, with 23 bases between. Germline V gene lookup returns CDR1 DFQATT and CDR2 SNEGSKA (reference sequence). CDR3 size: 15 residues. For the CDR3, the DNA is TGCAGTGCAACTAGGTTCGCGGGAAGTAGTGATGAGCAGTTCTTC. Its protein product is CSATRFAGSSDEQFF.

This clonotype has a single count. The chain employs TRBV10-3 and TRBJ1-5; TRBD1 matches 7 bases. The trim removed 3 bases at V and 7 bases at J, leaving 6 bases unmatched. Germline V gene data show CDR1 as ENHRY and CDR2 as SYGVKD. The CDR3 is made up of 14 amino acids. The CDR3 loop is CAISDRQGGQPQHF. DNA for the CDR3: TGTGCCATCAGTGATAGACAGGGAGGCCAGCCCCAGCATTTT.